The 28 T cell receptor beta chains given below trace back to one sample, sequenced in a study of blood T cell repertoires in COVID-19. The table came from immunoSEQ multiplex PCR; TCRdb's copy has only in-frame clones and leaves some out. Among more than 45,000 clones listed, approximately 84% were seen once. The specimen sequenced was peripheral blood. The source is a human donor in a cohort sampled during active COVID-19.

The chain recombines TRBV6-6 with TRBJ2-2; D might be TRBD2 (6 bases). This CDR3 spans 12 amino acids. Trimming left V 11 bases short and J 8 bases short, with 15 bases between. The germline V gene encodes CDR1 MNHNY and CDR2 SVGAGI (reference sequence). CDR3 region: CAVKGGSGELFF. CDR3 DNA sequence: TGTGCCGTCAAAGGAGGGTCGGGGGAGCTGTTTTTT.

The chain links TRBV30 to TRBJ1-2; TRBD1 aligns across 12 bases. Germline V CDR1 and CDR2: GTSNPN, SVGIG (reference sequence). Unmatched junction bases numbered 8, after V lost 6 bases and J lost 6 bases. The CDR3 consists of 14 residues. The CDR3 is CACLGQGARNGYTF. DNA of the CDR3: TGTGCCTGTTTGGGACAGGGGGCAAGGAATGGCTACACCTTC.

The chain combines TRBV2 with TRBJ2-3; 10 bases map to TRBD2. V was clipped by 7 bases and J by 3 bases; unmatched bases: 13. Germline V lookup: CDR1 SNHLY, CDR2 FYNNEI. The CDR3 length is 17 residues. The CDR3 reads CASIMPLAGVGTDTQYF. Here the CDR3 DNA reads TGTGCCAGCATTATGCCCCTAGCGGGAGTTGGTACAGATACGCAGTATTTT.

The DNA for the CDR3 is TGCAGCGTTGAGAAAGGGGCAGGCGAGCAGTTCTTC. Its protein is CSVEKGAGEQFF. This sequence joins TRBV29-1 and TRBJ2-1, with a tentative D call TRBD1 (5 bases). The V gene's germline CDR1 is SQVTM and CDR2 ANQGSEA. V was trimmed by 3 bases and J by 10 bases, leaving 13 bases between them. There are 12 residues in the CDR3.

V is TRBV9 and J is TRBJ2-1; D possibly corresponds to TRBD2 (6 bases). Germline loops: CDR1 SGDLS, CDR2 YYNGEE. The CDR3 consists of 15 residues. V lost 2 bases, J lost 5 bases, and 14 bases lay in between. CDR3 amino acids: CASSVLLAGNNEQFF. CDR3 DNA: TGTGCCAGCAGCGTCCTACTAGCCGGAAACAATGAGCAGTTCTTC.

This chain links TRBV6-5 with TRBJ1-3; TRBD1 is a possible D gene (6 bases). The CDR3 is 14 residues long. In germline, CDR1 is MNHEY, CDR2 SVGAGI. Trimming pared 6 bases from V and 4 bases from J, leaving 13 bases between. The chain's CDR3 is CASSRGQLGNTIYF. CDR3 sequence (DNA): TGTGCCAGCAGCCGCGGACAGTTAGGAAACACCATATATTTT.

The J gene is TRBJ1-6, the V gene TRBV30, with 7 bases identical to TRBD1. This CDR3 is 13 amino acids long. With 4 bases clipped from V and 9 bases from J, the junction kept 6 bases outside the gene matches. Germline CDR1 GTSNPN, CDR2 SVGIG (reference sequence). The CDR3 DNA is TGTGCCTGGACGGGACAGCCTGGTTCACCCCTCCACTTT. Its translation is CAWTGQPGSPLHF.

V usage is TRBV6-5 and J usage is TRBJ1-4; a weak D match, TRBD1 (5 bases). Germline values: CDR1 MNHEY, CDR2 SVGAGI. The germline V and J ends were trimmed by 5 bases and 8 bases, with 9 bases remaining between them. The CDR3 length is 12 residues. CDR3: CASSHRGEKLFF. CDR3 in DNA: TGTGCCAGCAGTCATAGGGGAGAAAAACTGTTTTTT.

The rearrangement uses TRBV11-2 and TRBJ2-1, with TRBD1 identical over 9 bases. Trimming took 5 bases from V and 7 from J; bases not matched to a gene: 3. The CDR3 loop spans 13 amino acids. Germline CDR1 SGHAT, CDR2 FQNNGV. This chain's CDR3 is CASSGTGRNEQFF. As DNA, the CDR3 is TGTGCCAGCAGCGGGACAGGGCGGAATGAGCAGTTCTTC.

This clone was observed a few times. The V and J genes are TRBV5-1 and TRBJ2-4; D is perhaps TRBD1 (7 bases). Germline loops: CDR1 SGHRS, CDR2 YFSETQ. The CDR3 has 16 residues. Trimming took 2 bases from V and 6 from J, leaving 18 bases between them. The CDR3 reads CASSFVPQGGGNIQYF. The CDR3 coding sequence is TGCGCCAGCAGCTTCGTACCCCAGGGGGGTGGAAACATTCAGTACTTC.

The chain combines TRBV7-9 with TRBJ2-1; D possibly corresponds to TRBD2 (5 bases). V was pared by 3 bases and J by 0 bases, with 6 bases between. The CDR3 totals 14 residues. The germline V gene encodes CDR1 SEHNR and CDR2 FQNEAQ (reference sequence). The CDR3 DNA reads TGTGCCAGCAGCTTGGGAGTCTCCTACAATGAGCAGTTCTTC. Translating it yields CASSLGVSYNEQFF.

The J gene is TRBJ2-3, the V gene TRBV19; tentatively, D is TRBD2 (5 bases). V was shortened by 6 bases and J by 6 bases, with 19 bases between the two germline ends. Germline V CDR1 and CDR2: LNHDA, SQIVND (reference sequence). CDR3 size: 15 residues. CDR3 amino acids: CASSGNGGRYDTQYF. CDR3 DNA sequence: TGTGCCAGTAGCGGGAACGGCGGGCGTTATGATACGCAGTATTTT.

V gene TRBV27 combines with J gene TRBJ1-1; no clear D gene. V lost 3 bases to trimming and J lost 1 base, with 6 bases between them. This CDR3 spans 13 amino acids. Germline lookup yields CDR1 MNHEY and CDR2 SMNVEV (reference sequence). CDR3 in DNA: TGTGCCAGCAGTTTTAGTTGGAACACTGAAGCTTTCTTT. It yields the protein CASSFSWNTEAFF.

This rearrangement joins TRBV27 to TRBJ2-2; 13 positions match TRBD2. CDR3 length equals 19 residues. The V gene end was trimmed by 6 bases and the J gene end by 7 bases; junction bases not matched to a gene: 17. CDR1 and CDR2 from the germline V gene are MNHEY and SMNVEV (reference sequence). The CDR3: CASSLGSGLAGTDRGELFF. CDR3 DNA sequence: TGTGCCAGCAGCTTGGGGTCGGGACTAGCGGGAACGGACCGCGGGGAGCTGTTTTTT.

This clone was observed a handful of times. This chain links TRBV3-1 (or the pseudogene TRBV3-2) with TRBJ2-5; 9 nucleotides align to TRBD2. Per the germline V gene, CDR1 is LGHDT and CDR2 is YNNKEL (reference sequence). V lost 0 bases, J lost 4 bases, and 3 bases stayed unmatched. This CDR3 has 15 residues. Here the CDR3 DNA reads TGTGCCAGCAGCCAAGATGTGCGGGGGGGAGAGACCCAGTACTTC. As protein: CASSQDVRGGETQYF.

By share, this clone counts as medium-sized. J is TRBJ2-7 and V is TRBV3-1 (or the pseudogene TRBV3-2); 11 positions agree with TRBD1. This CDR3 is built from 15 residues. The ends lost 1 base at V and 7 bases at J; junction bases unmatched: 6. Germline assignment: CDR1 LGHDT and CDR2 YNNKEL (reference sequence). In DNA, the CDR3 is TGTGCCAGCAGCCAAGCAGGACAGGGGGCGCATGAGCAGTACTTC. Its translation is CASSQAGQGAHEQYF.

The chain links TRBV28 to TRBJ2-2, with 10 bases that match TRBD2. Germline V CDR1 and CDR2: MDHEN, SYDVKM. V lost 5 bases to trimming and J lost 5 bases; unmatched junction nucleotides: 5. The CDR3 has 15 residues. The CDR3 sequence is CASSPAGGPTGELFF. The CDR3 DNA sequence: TGTGCCAGCAGTCCAGCGGGAGGGCCAACCGGGGAGCTGTTTTTT.

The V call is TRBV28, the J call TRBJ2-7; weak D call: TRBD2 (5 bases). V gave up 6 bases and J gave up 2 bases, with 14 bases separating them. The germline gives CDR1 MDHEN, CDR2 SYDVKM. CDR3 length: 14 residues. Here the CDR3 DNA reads TGTGCCAGCAGCCCCTCGCGGGTTCCCTACGAGCAGTACTTC. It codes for CASSPSRVPYEQYF.

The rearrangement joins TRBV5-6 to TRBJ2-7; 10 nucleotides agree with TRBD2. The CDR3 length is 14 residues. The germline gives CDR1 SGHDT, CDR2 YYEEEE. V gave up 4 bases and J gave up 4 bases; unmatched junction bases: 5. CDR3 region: CASSPGLASYEQYF. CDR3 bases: TGTGCCAGCAGCCCGGGACTAGCGTCTTACGAGCAGTACTTC.

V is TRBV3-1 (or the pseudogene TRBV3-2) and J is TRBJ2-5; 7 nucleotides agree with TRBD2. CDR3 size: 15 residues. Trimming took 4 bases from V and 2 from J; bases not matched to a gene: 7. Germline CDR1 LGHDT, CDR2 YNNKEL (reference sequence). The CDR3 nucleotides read TGTGCCAGCAGCCCGGGTAATAGCGGGCAAGAGACCCAGTACTTC. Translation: CASSPGNSGQETQYF.

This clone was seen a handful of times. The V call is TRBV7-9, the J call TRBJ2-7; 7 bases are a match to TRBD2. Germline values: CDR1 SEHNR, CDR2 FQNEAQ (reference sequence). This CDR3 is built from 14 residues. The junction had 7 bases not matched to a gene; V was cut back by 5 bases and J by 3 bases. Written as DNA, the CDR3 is TGTGCCAGCAGCCGCCGGGGGGATAGCTACGAGCAGTACTTC. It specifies CASSRRGDSYEQYF.

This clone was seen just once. The CDR3 DNA reads TGTGCCAGCAGTCGATACTCGACAGGAAGAGAAAAACTGTTTTTT. It codes for CASSRYSTGREKLFF. The chain combines TRBV28 with TRBJ1-4; perhaps TRBD1 as D (6 bases). This CDR3 is built from 15 residues. Germline lookup yields CDR1 MDHEN and CDR2 SYDVKM. Trimming left V 5 bases short and J 8 bases short, with 18 bases between.

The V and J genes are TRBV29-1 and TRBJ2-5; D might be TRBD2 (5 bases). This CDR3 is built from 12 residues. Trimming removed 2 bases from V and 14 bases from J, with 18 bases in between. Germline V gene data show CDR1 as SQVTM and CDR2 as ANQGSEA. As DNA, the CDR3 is TGCAGCGTTGAAACAGAGGGCTCTATACCTTACTTC. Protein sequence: CSVETEGSIPYF.

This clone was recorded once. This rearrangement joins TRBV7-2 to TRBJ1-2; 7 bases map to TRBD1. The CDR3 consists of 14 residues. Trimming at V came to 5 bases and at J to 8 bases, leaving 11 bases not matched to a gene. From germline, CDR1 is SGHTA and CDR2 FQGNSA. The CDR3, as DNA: TGTGCCAGCAGCGCCTCCACAGGGGAGGACGGCTACACCTTC. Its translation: CASSASTGEDGYTF.

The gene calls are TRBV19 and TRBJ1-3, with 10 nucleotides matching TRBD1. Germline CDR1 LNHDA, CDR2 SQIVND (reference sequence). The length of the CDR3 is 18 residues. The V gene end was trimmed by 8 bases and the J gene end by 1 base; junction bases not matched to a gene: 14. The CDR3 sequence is CASGYRDRGRGSGNTIYF. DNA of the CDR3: TGTGCCAGTGGTTACCGGGACAGGGGACGGGGGTCTGGAAACACCATATATTTT.

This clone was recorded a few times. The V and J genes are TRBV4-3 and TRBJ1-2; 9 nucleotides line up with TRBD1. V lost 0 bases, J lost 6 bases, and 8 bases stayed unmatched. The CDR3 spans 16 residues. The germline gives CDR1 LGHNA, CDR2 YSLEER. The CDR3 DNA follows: TGCGCCAGCAGCCAAGATCGGGACAGGGCGATCGATGGCTACACCTTC. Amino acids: CASSQDRDRAIDGYTF.

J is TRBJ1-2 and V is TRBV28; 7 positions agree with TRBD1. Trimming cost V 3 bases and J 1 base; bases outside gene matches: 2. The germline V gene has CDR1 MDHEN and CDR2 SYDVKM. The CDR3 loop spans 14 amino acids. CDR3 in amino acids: CASSLTGINYGYTF. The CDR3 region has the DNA TGTGCCAGCAGTTTGACAGGGATTAACTATGGCTACACCTTC.

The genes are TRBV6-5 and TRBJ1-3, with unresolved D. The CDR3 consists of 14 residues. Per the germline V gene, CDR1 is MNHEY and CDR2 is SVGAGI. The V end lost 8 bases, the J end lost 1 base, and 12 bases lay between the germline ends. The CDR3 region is CASQEVFSGNTIYF. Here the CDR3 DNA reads TGTGCCAGCCAAGAGGTCTTTTCTGGAAACACCATATATTTT.